This T cell receptor (beta chain) comes out of a study of blood T cell repertoires in COVID-19. Study context: T cells, B-cell-depleted T cells, or PBMCs supplied cDNA or gDNA.

Participants were aged roughly 18 to 100 years from about two dozen US areas. Some clones are missing from TCRdb's copy, which holds only in-frame ones; the method was immunoSEQ multiplex PCR. The sample gives approximately 230,000 clones, roughly 89% of which show up once; approximately 4.2% is in the top ten. The sequence came from a woman between 25 and 40 years old who had recovered from COVID-19. Sequenced: PBMCs or T cells enriched from blood (not recorded which).

CDR3 sequence reads: CASSVQAGGPYTGELFF. The CDR3 DNA follows: TGTGCCAGCAGCGTTCAGGCGGGAGGGCCGTACACCGGGGAGCTGTTTTTT. The V call is TRBV9, the J call TRBJ2-2; TRBD2 aligns across 9 bases. J gave up 3 bases and V 2 bases, and 8 bases lay outside the gene matches. This CDR3 is built from 17 residues. The germline V gene encodes CDR1 SGDLS and CDR2 YYNGEE.